The rows below give T cell receptor beta chains drawn from one sample of a study of blood T cells in healthy people across ages. TCRdb analysed the 5' RACE reads with MiXCR anew, one entry per CDR3 protein. The sample has roughly 790,000 distinct CDR3 sequences; approximately 43% are singletons. Sequenced: blood. The receptors stem from a woman aged 55 to 70 in good health. Each CDR3 is given with its conserved first and last residue. The D gene is left open where the match is weak. Clone size is not always given. Where it is, it says once, few, many or a class for expanded clones.

j_call v_call clone_size d_call cdr3_aa cdr3_nt
TRBJ2-5 TRBV24-1 many NA CATSDLQQEETQYF TGTGCCACCAGTGATTTGCAACAGGAAGAGACCCAGTACTTC
TRBJ2-4 TRBV7-2 NA TRBD2 CASSSSSGRVNIQYF TGTGCCAGCAGCTCATCTAGCGGGAGGGTAAACATTCAGTACTTC
TRBJ2-1 TRBV9 NA NA CASSGESAGEQFF TGTGCCAGCAGCGGGGAAAGTGCCGGAGAGCAGTTCTTC
TRBJ2-7 TRBV5-5 NA TRBD1 CASFRDRLYEQYF TGTGCCAGTTTCCGGGACAGATTGTACGAGCAGTACTTC
TRBJ2-3 TRBV20-1 NA TRBD2 CSARDEGAGGSDTQYF TGCAGTGCTAGAGACGAGGGGGCGGGAGGGTCAGATACGCAGTATTTT
TRBJ2-5 TRBV20-1 NA NA CSADRVRETQYF TGCAGTGCTGACAGAGTTAGGGAGACCCAGTACTTC
TRBJ2-3 TRBV4-3 few NA CASSQGVAGDTQYF TGCGCCAGCAGCCAGGGGGTCGCGGGAGATACGCAGTATTTT
TRBJ2-3 TRBV11-2 few NA CASSLDHGRGFTDTQYF TGTGCCAGCAGCTTAGATCATGGGAGGGGGTTCACAGATACGCAGTATTTT
TRBJ2-2 TRBV29-1 NA NA CSARLGGTGELFF TGCAGCGCCCGGCTAGGGGGGACCGGGGAGCTGTTTTTT
TRBJ2-3 TRBV7-2 NA NA CASSLGTSEEFTDTQYF TGTGCCAGCAGCTTAGGCACGTCGGAAGAATTCACAGATACGCAGTATTTT
TRBJ1-5 TRBV7-2 few NA CASSLSGAGYQPQHF TGTGCCAGCAGCTTAAGTGGGGCAGGGTATCAGCCCCAGCATTTT
TRBJ1-1 TRBV2 few NA CASSEAIEAFF TGTGCCAGCAGTGAAGCCATTGAAGCTTTCTTT
TRBJ2-3 TRBV27 NA TRBD2 CASTVRGGRGDTQYF TGTGCCAGCACCGTGCGGGGGGGGCGCGGGGATACGCAGTATTTT
TRBJ2-7 TRBV13 many NA CASSLGPPRQYF TGTGCCAGCAGCTTAGGGCCCCCCCGGCAGTACTTC
TRBJ2-5 TRBV19 NA NA CASSIDSGQETQYF TGTGCCAGTAGTATAGACTCGGGGCAAGAGACCCAGTACTTC
TRBJ2-7 TRBV11-2 NA TRBD1 CASSFGRGLYEQYF TGTGCCAGCAGCTTCGGCAGGGGGCTCTACGAGCAGTACTTC
TRBJ2-7 TRBV6-5 few TRBD2 CASAPPGGYSYEQYF TGTGCCAGCGCCCCCCCGGGAGGTTACTCCTACGAGCAGTACTTC
TRBJ1-2 TRBV4-1 NA NA CASSQATQDGDYGYTF TGCGCCAGCAGCCAAGCGACCCAGGACGGAGACTATGGCTACACCTTC
TRBJ1-1 TRBV5-1 NA TRBD1 CASSTGTAMNTEAFF TGCGCCAGCAGCACCGGGACAGCAATGAACACTGAAGCTTTCTTT
TRBJ1-4 TRBV18 few NA CASSPRRGDEKLFF TGTGCCAGCTCACCCCGCAGGGGAGATGAAAAACTGTTTTTT
TRBJ2-7 TRBV6-6 NA NA CASSDLRERNEQYF TGTGCCAGCAGTGACCTCAGGGAACGTAACGAGCAGTACTTC
TRBJ2-7 TRBV5-5 NA NA CASSFLGGPVEQYF TGTGCCAGCAGCTTTCTCGGGGGTCCGGTGGAGCAGTACTTC
TRBJ2-1 TRBV11-3 NA TRBD2 CASSLDGLAINEQFF TGTGCCAGCAGCTTAGACGGACTAGCGATAAATGAGCAGTTCTTC
TRBJ2-2 TRBV29-1 NA NA CSVGPGGTHTGELFF TGCAGCGTTGGTCCAGGGGGGACGCACACCGGGGAGCTGTTTTTT
TRBJ2-1 TRBV20-1 few TRBD2 CSAVWTSGGGEQFF TGCAGTGCTGTTTGGACTAGCGGGGGGGGAGAGCAGTTCTTC
TRBJ2-5 TRBV25-1 NA NA CASSKLRPGRREETQYF TGTGCCAGCAGTAAACTACGGCCGGGGCGTCGGGAAGAGACCCAGTACTTC
TRBJ2-1 TRBV11-2 NA NA CAGSPSGYNEQFF TGTGCCGGCAGCCCAAGCGGGTACAATGAGCAGTTCTTC
TRBJ2-6 TRBV5-1 NA TRBD2 CASSLAGGFASSGANVLTF TGCGCCAGCAGCTTGGCCGGGGGGTTCGCCTCCTCTGGGGCCAACGTCCTGACTTTC
TRBJ2-2 TRBV7-9 once TRBD2 CASSLAASGFTGGLFF TGTGCCAGCAGCTTAGCGGCTAGCGGGTTCACCGGGGGGCTGTTTTTT
TRBJ2-3 TRBV6-5 NA NA CASKVAKRRDTQYF TGTGCCAGCAAAGTTGCTAAGAGGAGGGATACGCAGTATTTT
TRBJ2-5 TRBV5-1 many NA CASSTTETQYF TGCGCCAGCAGCACCACAGAGACCCAGTACTTC
TRBJ1-1 TRBV10-3 NA TRBD1 CAITGTDTEAFF TGTGCCATCACCGGGACAGACACTGAAGCTTTCTTT